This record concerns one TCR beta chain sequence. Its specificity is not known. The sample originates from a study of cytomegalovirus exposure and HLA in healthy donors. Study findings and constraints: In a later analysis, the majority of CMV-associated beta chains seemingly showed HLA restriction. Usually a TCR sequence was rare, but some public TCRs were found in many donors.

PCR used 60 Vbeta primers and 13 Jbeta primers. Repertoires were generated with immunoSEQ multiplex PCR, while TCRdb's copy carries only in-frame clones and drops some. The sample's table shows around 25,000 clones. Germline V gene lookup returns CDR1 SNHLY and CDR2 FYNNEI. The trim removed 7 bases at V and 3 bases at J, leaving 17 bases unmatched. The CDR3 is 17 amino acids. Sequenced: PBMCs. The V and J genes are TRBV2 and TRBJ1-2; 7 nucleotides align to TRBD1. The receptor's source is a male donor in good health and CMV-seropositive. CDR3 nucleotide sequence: TGTGCCAGCAACATGGACAGGACGGTCGCCTATGACTATGGCTACACCTTC. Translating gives CASNMDRTVAYDYGYTF.